Listed below are T cell receptor beta chains from one sample, sequenced in a study of Ad26.COV2.S vaccination and SARS-CoV-2 variants. TCRdb's copy holds only in-frame clones and misses some; the assay was immunoSEQ multiplex PCR. The sample lists about 680,000 clones, around 90% seen once, with roughly 1.5% in the top ten. Specimen: peripheral blood, collected in a trial of Ad26.COV2.S vaccine versus placebo. The source is a person aged 18-65 years who received the Ad26.COV2.S COVID-19 vaccine or a placebo. Both conserved end residues are part of each CDR3. The D gene is left open where the match is weak. Size is stated for part of the rows, as once, few or many counts, or as a class when the clone is expanded.

j_call | clone_size | d_call | v_call | cdr3_aa | cdr3_nt
TRBJ2-5 | NA | NA | TRBV18 | CASSPRGLRETQYF | TGTGCCAGCTCACCACGGGGTCTTCGGGAGACCCAGTACTTC
TRBJ2-5 | NA | NA | TRBV7-7 | CASSQGGTPQETQYF | TGTGCTAGCAGCCAAGGGGGGACCCCTCAAGAGACCCAGTACTTC
TRBJ1-4 | few | TRBD1 | TRBV29-1 | CSVAGTDEKLFF | TGCAGCGTTGCAGGGACAGACGAAAAACTGTTTTTT
TRBJ1-4 | NA | NA | TRBV7-9 | CASSLGRVGEKLFF | TGTGCCAGCAGCTTAGGCAGGGTGGGGGAAAAACTGTTTTTT
TRBJ2-7 | NA | NA | TRBV19 | CASSQGREQYF | TGTGCCAGTAGTCAAGGGCGCGAGCAGTACTTC
TRBJ2-2 | NA | NA | TRBV9 | CASSVDLMGVNTGELFF | TGTGCCAGCAGCGTAGATCTGATGGGAGTGAACACCGGGGAGCTGTTTTTT
TRBJ1-2 | once | NA | TRBV11-2 | CASSLVGGFGYTF | TGTGCCAGCAGCTTAGTGGGCGGGTTTGGCTACACCTTC
TRBJ1-2 | NA | TRBD1 | TRBV5-6 | CASSLLQGAHYGYTF | TGTGCCAGCAGCCTCCTCCAGGGGGCCCACTATGGCTACACCTTC
TRBJ2-5 | NA | NA | TRBV19 | CASSIQLEGQETQYF | TGTGCCAGTAGTATCCAACTCGAAGGGCAAGAGACCCAGTACTTC
TRBJ2-7 | NA | NA | TRBV2 | CASSESLHTASSYEQYF | TGTGCCAGCAGTGAGTCTTTACATACGGCTAGCTCCTACGAGCAGTACTTC
TRBJ1-3 | NA | NA | TRBV7-9 | CASSLGDGNTIYF | TGTGCCAGCAGCTTAGGGGATGGAAACACCATATATTTT
TRBJ2-5 | NA | NA | TRBV21-1 | CASTPTGGRETQYF | TGTGCCAGCACCCCGACAGGGGGCCGGGAGACCCAGTACTTC
TRBJ2-5 | once | NA | TRBV7-9 | CASSQEGETQYF | TGTGCCAGCAGCCAGGAGGGGGAGACCCAGTACTTC
TRBJ2-5 | NA | TRBD1 | TRBV10-3 | CAISVPGQQETQYF | TGTGCCATCAGTGTTCCGGGACAGCAAGAGACCCAGTACTTC
TRBJ2-1 | NA | TRBD2 | TRBV24-1 | CATSDLQRGLDSYNEQFF | TGTGCCACCAGTGATTTGCAAAGGGGACTAGACTCCTACAATGAGCAGTTCTTC
TRBJ2-7 | NA | NA | TRBV14 | CASSARQVSEQYF | TGTGCCAGCAGCGCCAGACAGGTCTCCGAGCAGTACTTC
TRBJ2-4 | once | TRBD1 | TRBV29-1 | CSVAGQGAENIQYF | TGCAGCGTTGCGGGACAGGGGGCTGAAAACATTCAGTACTTC
TRBJ1-4 | NA | NA | TRBV3-1/TRBV3-2 | CASSQGSREKLFF | TGTGCCAGCAGCCAAGGGAGCAGAGAAAAACTGTTTTTT
TRBJ2-1 | NA | NA | TRBV27 | CASSFVGHITNEQFF | TGTGCCAGCAGTTTCGTGGGACATATAACCAATGAGCAGTTCTTC
TRBJ2-2 | NA | NA | TRBV29-1 | CSGGVSGNTGELFF | TGCAGCGGGGGGGTATCGGGTAACACCGGGGAGCTGTTTTTT
TRBJ1-3 | NA | NA | TRBV9 | CASSVESGVRGNTIYF | TGTGCCAGCAGCGTAGAGTCGGGGGTTCGAGGAAACACCATATATTTT
TRBJ2-3 | NA | TRBD2 | TRBV13 | CASSPISSPGLVLSDTQYF | TGTGCCAGCAGCCCGATATCATCCCCGGGACTAGTTTTGTCAGATACGCAGTATTTT
TRBJ2-5 | NA | TRBD2 | TRBV29-1 | CSVKRGQETQYF | TGCAGCGTGAAGCGGGGCCAAGAGACCCAGTACTTC
TRBJ2-3 | NA | NA | TRBV24-1 | CATSDPMIRTDTQYF | TGTGCCACCAGTGACCCGATGATTCGCACAGATACGCAGTATTTT
TRBJ2-1 | NA | NA | TRBV25-1 | CASSAQVGGRGGYEQFF | TGTGCCAGCAGTGCCCAGGTTGGTGGCAGGGGCGGGTATGAGCAGTTCTTC
TRBJ2-7 | once | TRBD1 | TRBV27 | CASSSTPTGFDEQYF | TGTGCCAGCAGTTCAACCCCGACAGGGTTCGACGAGCAGTACTTC
TRBJ2-5 | NA | NA | TRBV21-1 | CASSKDPDREETQYF | TGTGCCAGCAGCAAAGATCCGGACAGGGAGGAGACCCAGTACTTC
TRBJ2-2 | NA | NA | TRBV19 | CASTSTATGELFF | TGTGCCAGTACCTCGACCGCCACCGGGGAGCTGTTTTTT
TRBJ1-6 | NA | NA | TRBV12-3/TRBV12-4 | CASSLGRSSPLHF | TGTGCCAGCAGTTTAGGCAGATCGTCACCCCTCCACTTT
TRBJ2-1 | NA | TRBD2 | TRBV2 | CASSVILAGVDNEQFF | TGTGCCAGCAGTGTCATACTAGCGGGAGTTGACAATGAGCAGTTCTTC
TRBJ2-1 | NA | TRBD1 | TRBV24-1 | CATSVGRQGKRGEQFF | TGTGCCACCAGTGTGGGAAGACAGGGGAAAAGGGGTGAGCAGTTCTTC
TRBJ2-1 | NA | TRBD1 | TRBV24-1 | CATRGQEYNEQFF | TGTGCCACCAGGGGACAGGAGTACAATGAGCAGTTCTTC